The T cell receptor beta chain under discussion was sequenced for a study of cytomegalovirus exposure and HLA in healthy donors. The CDR3 totals 17 residues. Per the germline V gene, CDR1 is SGHRS and CDR2 is YFSETQ. J gave up 2 bases and V 3 bases, and 6 bases lay outside the gene matches. Here immunoSEQ multiplex PCR was the method, and the copy in TCRdb shows in-frame clones only, minus some. Of 57,000 or so clones in the sample, roughly 91% are singletons; the top ten hold about 2.2%. Input material: PBMCs. The chain recombines TRBV5-1 with TRBJ2-7, with 15 bases lining up with TRBD2. This sequence was found in a woman in her twenties or thirties in good health and CMV-seronegative. For the CDR3, the DNA is TGCGCCAGCAGCTACGGACTAGCGGGAGGGCGGGCCTACGAGCAGTACTTC. It yields the protein CASSYGLAGGRAYEQYF.